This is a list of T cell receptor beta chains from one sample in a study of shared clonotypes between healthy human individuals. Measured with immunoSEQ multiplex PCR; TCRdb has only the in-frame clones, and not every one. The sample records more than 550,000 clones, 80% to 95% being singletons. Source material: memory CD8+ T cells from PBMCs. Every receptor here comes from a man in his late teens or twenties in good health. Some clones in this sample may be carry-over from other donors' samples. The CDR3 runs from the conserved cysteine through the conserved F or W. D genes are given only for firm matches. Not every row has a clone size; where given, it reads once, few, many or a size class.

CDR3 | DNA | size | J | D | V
CASSLAGTGYNEQFF | TGTGCCAGCAGCTTGGCCGGGACAGGGTACAATGAGCAGTTCTTC | - | TRBJ2-1 | TRBD1 | TRBV5-6
CASSSRNEGSYEQYF | TGTGCCAGCAGCTCACGGAACGAGGGCTCCTACGAGCAGTACTTC | - | TRBJ2-7 | - | TRBV11-2
CASSSGQKETQYF | TGTGCCAGCAGTTCGGGACAGAAGGAGACCCAGTACTTC | - | TRBJ2-5 | TRBD1 | TRBV6-6
CASSTQRRVNTEAFF | TGTGCCAGTAGTACGCAACGGAGAGTAAACACTGAAGCTTTCTTT | - | TRBJ1-1 | - | TRBV19
CASSYGTSNEQFF | TGTGCCAGCAGTTACGGGACTAGCAATGAGCAGTTCTTC | - | TRBJ2-1 | TRBD2 | TRBV6-6
CASSLLLAGAYEQYF | TGTGCCAGCAGCTTGTTGCTAGCGGGAGCCTACGAGCAGTACTTC | - | TRBJ2-7 | TRBD2 | TRBV5-6
CASSYSLTGANTEAFF | TGTGCCAGCAGTTACTCGCTGACAGGGGCGAACACTGAAGCTTTCTTT | - | TRBJ1-1 | TRBD1 | TRBV6-6
CASSENAWNTEAFF | TGTGCCAGCAGTGAGAATGCCTGGAACACTGAAGCTTTCTTT | few | TRBJ1-1 | - | TRBV6-4
CASSGGLAGTYTQYF | TGCGCCAGCAGTGGGGGACTAGCGGGAACGTATACGCAGTATTTT | - | TRBJ2-3 | TRBD2 | TRBV10-1
CASSQVGVGGTEAFF | TGCGCCAGCAGCCAAGTGGGGGTGGGTGGAACTGAAGCTTTCTTT | - | TRBJ1-1 | - | TRBV4-3
CASSLWSGNTYEQYF | TGTGCCAGCAGTTTATGGTCAGGGAACACCTACGAGCAGTACTTC | - | TRBJ2-7 | - | TRBV28
CATGLANTGELFF | TGCGCCACCGGGCTGGCGAACACCGGGGAGCTGTTTTTT | - | TRBJ2-2 | - | TRBV4-1
CAISERVAGEYEQYF | TGTGCCATCAGTGAGAGAGTAGCGGGAGAGTACGAGCAGTACTTC | - | TRBJ2-7 | TRBD2 | TRBV10-3
CATSRGFPTSTDTQYF | TGTGCCACCAGCAGAGGTTTTCCTACCTCCACAGATACGCAGTATTTT | - | TRBJ2-3 | - | TRBV15
CASRDELAGPYEQYF | TGCGCCAGCAGGGACGAACTAGCGGGACCCTACGAGCAGTACTTC | - | TRBJ2-7 | TRBD2 | TRBV5-1
CASSLVRHRREGPHEQFF | TGTGCCAGCAGCTTGGTGCGGCACCGGCGGGAGGGCCCTCATGAGCAGTTCTTC | - | TRBJ2-1 | TRBD2 | TRBV7-9
CASSEHSLGEGYYNEQFF | TGCGCCAGCAGCGAACATAGCCTCGGGGAGGGATACTACAATGAGCAGTTCTTC | - | TRBJ2-1 | TRBD2 | TRBV5-1
CASSLDLNGLNTGELFF | TGTGCCAGCAGCTTAGATCTAAACGGACTGAACACCGGGGAGCTGTTTTTT | once | TRBJ2-2 | - | TRBV7-2
CASTWTSGSEEQYF | TGTGCCAGCACTTGGACTAGCGGGAGTGAAGAGCAGTACTTC | few | TRBJ2-7 | TRBD2 | TRBV28
CAWRGLAGATGELFF | TGTGCCTGGAGGGGACTAGCGGGAGCCACCGGGGAGCTGTTTTTT | - | TRBJ2-2 | TRBD2 | TRBV30
CAISVSAYTEAFF | TGTGCCATCAGCGTCTCCGCGTACACTGAAGCTTTCTTT | - | TRBJ1-1 | - | TRBV10-3
CASSTRTAPYEQYF | TGTGCCAGCAGCACCCGGACAGCACCCTACGAGCAGTACTTC | - | TRBJ2-7 | - | TRBV9
CASSHPKGPLFF | TGTGCCAGTAGCCACCCAAAGGGCCCGTTGTTCTTC | - | TRBJ2-1 | - | TRBV19
CARTRGALNYNEQFF | TGTGCCAGAACAAGGGGGGCCCTAAACTACAATGAGCAGTTCTTC | - | TRBJ2-1 | - | TRBV5-3
CASSLELPQETQYF | TGTGCCAGCAGCTTGGAGCTACCTCAAGAGACCCAGTACTTC | - | TRBJ2-5 | - | TRBV5-6
CASSPPGQYNYGYTF | TGTGCCAGCAGCCCACCGGGACAGTATAACTATGGCTACACCTTC | few | TRBJ1-2 | TRBD1 | TRBV28
CASSLLPVIYEQYF | TGTGCCAGCAGCTTGCTTCCAGTTATCTACGAGCAGTACTTC | - | TRBJ2-7 | - | TRBV5-6
CASSLSMNTEAFF | TGTGCCAGCAGCCTTTCGATGAACACTGAAGCTTTCTTT | - | TRBJ1-1 | - | TRBV5-4
CASSPGHGAEGYTF | TGTGCCAGCTCACCCGGGCACGGCGCGGAAGGCTACACCTTC | - | TRBJ1-2 | - | TRBV18
CATSTRQGTWEQYF | TGTGCCACCAGTACCCGACAGGGGACGTGGGAGCAGTACTTC | - | TRBJ2-7 | TRBD1 | TRBV15
CASSYSRFEQFF | TGTGCCAGCAGTTACTCTCGGTTTGAGCAGTTCTTC | - | TRBJ2-1 | - | TRBV6-6
CASSVGRQYSGANVLTF | TGTGCCAGCAGCGTAGGAAGACAGTACTCTGGGGCCAACGTCCTGACTTTC | once | TRBJ2-6 | - | TRBV9
CATTGRDRDQPQHF | TGTGCCACCACTGGGAGGGACAGGGATCAGCCCCAGCATTTT | - | TRBJ1-5 | TRBD1 | TRBV10-3
CSASDAGEQFF | TGCAGTGCTAGTGACGCAGGTGAGCAGTTCTTC | - | TRBJ2-1 | - | TRBV20-1
CASSQHISVRSAGYGYTF | TGCGCCAGCAGCCAACACATCTCCGTCCGGTCCGCCGGCTATGGCTACACCTTC | - | TRBJ1-2 | - | TRBV4-1
CASSAVGTGGVPGANVLTF | TGCGCCAGCAGCGCTGTGGGGACAGGGGGCGTCCCTGGGGCCAACGTCCTGACTTTC | - | TRBJ2-6 | TRBD1 | TRBV5-1
CASSFQREAPNEQFF | TGTGCCAGCAGCTTCCAGCGGGAGGCTCCGAATGAGCAGTTCTTC | - | TRBJ2-1 | TRBD2 | TRBV11-1
CASGDSYSNQPQHF | TGTGCCAGCGGCGACAGTTATAGCAATCAGCCCCAGCATTTT | - | TRBJ1-5 | - | TRBV7-9
CASSLRRAEDNEQFF | TGTGCCAGCAGTCTACGACGGGCGGAAGACAATGAGCAGTTCTTC | - | TRBJ2-1 | - | TRBV27
CASSLAYPEQYF | TGTGCCAGCAGCTTAGCTTACCCCGAGCAGTACTTC | - | TRBJ2-7 | - | TRBV7-9
CASSESLGRVVEQYF | TGTGCCAGCAGTGAAAGTCTTGGCAGGGTGGTCGAGCAGTACTTC | once | TRBJ2-7 | - | TRBV6-1
CASSYDSPLAGYEQYF | TGTGCCAGCAGTTATGACTCGCCACTAGCGGGCTACGAGCAGTACTTC | - | TRBJ2-7 | TRBD2 | TRBV27